This is a list of T cell receptor beta chains from one sample in a study of T cell responses to AZD1222 COVID-19 vaccine. This table comes from immunoSEQ multiplex PCR, and its TCRdb copy is limited to in-frame clones, with some not included. The table shows about 84,000 clones, with approximately 85% occurring only once. The material sequenced was peripheral blood, taken 28 days after the second AZD1222 dose. These receptors were obtained from an adult who received the AZD1222 COVID-19 vaccine. Both conserved end residues are part of each CDR3. D genes are given only for firm matches. Clone size is given for some rows only: seen once, a few or many times, or a class if the clone is expanded.

clone size | J gene | V gene | CDR3 length | D gene | CDR3 DNA | CDR3 protein
- | TRBJ2-7 | TRBV18 | 14 | TRBD1 | TGTGCCAGCTCACCACGGGGACAGGGTTACGAGCAGTACTTC | CASSPRGQGYEQYF
- | TRBJ1-2 | TRBV11-1 | 14 | TRBD1 | TGTGCCAGCAGTAGGTCGGGACAGAGCTATGGCTACACCTTC | CASSRSGQSYGYTF
- | TRBJ1-5 | TRBV6-5 | 13 | - | TGTGCCAGCAGTTACTCGAGAGGCCAGCCCCAGCATTTT | CASSYSRGQPQHF
- | TRBJ1-4 | TRBV4-2 | 14 | TRBD1 | TGTGCCAGCAGCCAAGGCCAGGGGGCGGGAAAACTGTTTTTT | CASSQGQGAGKLFF
few | TRBJ2-7 | TRBV7-2 | 16 | TRBD2 | TGTGCCAGCAGCTCACTCCCCCCAGGGGCGGGGGGCGAGCAGTACTTC | CASSSLPPGAGGEQYF
once | TRBJ2-1 | TRBV28 | 16 | - | TGTGCCAGCAGTGCGTCGGGGAGTACGGCTTACAATGAGCAGTTCTTC | CASSASGSTAYNEQFF
- | TRBJ1-1 | TRBV5-1 | 14 | - | TGCGCCAGCGGACAAGCAACAGGAAACACTGAAGCTTTCTTT | CASGQATGNTEAFF
once | TRBJ1-2 | TRBV19 | 14 | - | TGTGCCAGTAGTATAGGGGAGACAGGCTATGGCTACACCTTC | CASSIGETGYGYTF
- | TRBJ2-1 | TRBV28 | 14 | TRBD1 | TGTGCCATCTACGACAGGGGTAAGGGGAATGAGCAGTTCTTC | CAIYDRGKGNEQFF
- | TRBJ1-2 | TRBV5-6 | 14 | TRBD1 | TGTGCCAGCAGCCTTTCGGACAGGCTCTTCGGCTACACCTTC | CASSLSDRLFGYTF
- | TRBJ2-3 | TRBV18 | 17 | TRBD1 | TGTGCCAGCTCACCAGATTGGACAGGCATCCGCACAGATACGCAGTATTTT | CASSPDWTGIRTDTQYF
- | TRBJ2-5 | TRBV28 | 13 | - | TGTGCCAGCAGTTATAGACTACACGAGACCCAGTACTTC | CASSYRLHETQYF
- | TRBJ2-6 | TRBV2 | 17 | TRBD1 | TGTGCCAGGGGGGACAGGGCCCACACTCCTGGGGCCAACGTCCTGACTTTC | CARGDRAHTPGANVLTF
- | TRBJ2-1 | TRBV13 | 16 | TRBD2 | TGTGCCAGCGCCTGGGGCGGGGGGGCTACAGTAGGTGAGCAGTTCTTC | CASAWGGGATVGEQFF
few | TRBJ2-3 | TRBV6-1 | 18 | TRBD2 | TGTGCCAGCAGTGAAGTGTTGGGCCTAGCGGGGAATTTAGATACGCAGTATTTT | CASSEVLGLAGNLDTQYF
- | TRBJ1-2 | TRBV7-9 | 13 | - | TGTGCCAGCAGCCCTCGCAGGGGTTACGGCTACACCTTC | CASSPRRGYGYTF
- | TRBJ2-3 | TRBV5-1 | 17 | TRBD2 | TGCGCCAGCAGCGTGATTAGCGGGGGGGCCTGGACAGATACGCAGTATTTT | CASSVISGGAWTDTQYF
- | TRBJ2-1 | TRBV28 | 14 | - | TGTGCCAGCAATGCGCAGGAGGCTCCCAATGAGCAGTTCTTC | CASNAQEAPNEQFF
- | TRBJ2-7 | TRBV5-5 | 13 | - | TGTGCCAGCAGCTCGAGGGGAGACTACGAGCAGTACTTC | CASSSRGDYEQYF
- | TRBJ2-1 | TRBV6-5 | 14 | - | TGTGCCAGCACCCCTAGGAATGCCTACAATGAGCAGTTCTTC | CASTPRNAYNEQFF
- | TRBJ1-1 | TRBV9 | 14 | - | TGTGCCAGCGCCCAAAACAGGGTCGGAACTGAAGCTTTCTTT | CASAQNRVGTEAFF
- | TRBJ1-1 | TRBV10-3 | 14 | - | TGTGCCATCAGTGAAGGTGGGGGCTACACTGAAGCTTTCTTT | CAISEGGGYTEAFF
- | TRBJ1-2 | TRBV19 | 15 | - | TGTGCCAGTAGTATCTCCGGACGGCCTAGGGATGGCTACACCTTC | CASSISGRPRDGYTF
- | TRBJ2-7 | TRBV11-3 | 17 | TRBD1 | TGTGCCAGCAGCTTAGATTGCCTAGAGGGGGCCTGCTACGAGCAGTACTTC | CASSLDCLEGACYEQYF